One and the same sample provided the 24 T cell receptor beta chains below, sequenced in a study of cytomegalovirus exposure and HLA in healthy donors. 13 Jbeta primers and 60 Vbeta primers were used for the PCR. This table comes from immunoSEQ multiplex PCR, and its TCRdb copy is limited to in-frame clones, with some not included. The profile shows about 140,000 clones, about 61% of them singletons. The sequenced sample consisted of PBMCs. These receptors came from a male donor in good health and CMV-seronegative.

The chain combines TRBV9 with TRBJ1-6, with D maybe TRBD1 (5 bases). V lost 0 bases and J 9 bases, leaving 13 bases between the germline ends. Germline V gene lookup returns CDR1 SGDLS and CDR2 YYNGEE. The CDR3 totals 15 residues. The CDR3 region has the DNA TGTGCCAGCAGCGTAGAAGGGGACTGGGGTTCACCCCTCCACTTT. It is translated as CASSVEGDWGSPLHF.

The chain links TRBV11-1 to TRBJ1-2, with a possible D match to TRBD1 (6 bases). Deletions cut 5 bases from V and 2 bases from J, with 12 bases between. The germline V gene encodes CDR1 SGHAT and CDR2 FQDESV (reference sequence). There are 14 residues in the CDR3. The CDR3 DNA follows: TGTGCCAGCAGCCCCTCGACAGGCAACTATGGCTACACCTTC. It specifies CASSPSTGNYGYTF.

The sample holds a few counts of this clone. The V gene is TRBV9, the J gene TRBJ1-2; maybe TRBD1 (6 bases). This CDR3 is built from 13 residues. Germline assignment: CDR1 SGDLS and CDR2 YYNGEE. The ends were cut back, 3 bases at V and 8 bases at J, with 14 bases in the middle. The CDR3 loop is CASSANTGQGYTF. DNA for the CDR3: TGTGCCAGCAGCGCCAACACAGGGCAAGGCTACACCTTC.

This chain connects TRBV30 to TRBJ1-1, with D possibly matching TRBD1 (5 bases). The germline V gene encodes CDR1 GTSNPN and CDR2 SVGIG (reference sequence). CDR3 size: 12 residues. The V gene lost 3 bases and the J gene lost 3 bases, with 8 bases spanning the gap. In DNA form, the CDR3 reads TGTGCCTGGAGGCGGGGGTACACTGAAGCTTTCTTT. The encoded protein is CAWRRGYTEAFF.

Written as DNA, the CDR3 is TGTGCCAGTAGTAGCCTCAGACAGGGTTTGTTCGCCGGGGAGCTGTTTTTT. This encodes CASSSLRQGLFAGELFF. V and J are TRBV19 and TRBJ2-2, with 7 bases fitting TRBD1. The CDR3 totals 17 residues. Germline V CDR1 and CDR2: LNHDA, SQIVND (reference sequence). V was pared by 4 bases and J by 6 bases, with 14 bases of the junction left unmatched.

The chain links TRBV29-1 to TRBJ1-2, with 7 bases fitting TRBD1. Germline CDR1 is SQVTM and CDR2 is ANQGSEA. This CDR3 has 14 residues. V shed 6 bases and J 4 bases; nucleotides not matched to a gene: 11. CDR3 DNA sequence: TGCAGCGTCCTCCTGACAGGGAAAGGCTATGGCTACACCTTC. This encodes CSVLLTGKGYGYTF.

The chain couples TRBV6-5 to TRBJ2-7, with D perhaps matching TRBD1 (6 bases). The length of the CDR3 is 15 residues. The V gene's germline CDR1 is MNHEY and CDR2 SVGAGI. Trimming cost V 6 bases and J 2 bases, with 17 bases left between them. In DNA, the CDR3 is TGTGCCAGCAGCACACAGGGTGGGGCGGCCTACGAGCAGTACTTC. It specifies CASSTQGGAAYEQYF.

V is TRBV11-2 and J is TRBJ2-3; 14 nucleotides agree with TRBD2. The CDR3 runs 19 residues. Per the germline V gene, CDR1 is SGHAT and CDR2 is FQNNGV. Trimming removed 3 bases from V and 6 bases from J; junction bases left unmatched: 14. The CDR3 is CASSLPGLAGGPVGDTQYF. CDR3 bases: TGTGCCAGCAGCTTGCCTGGACTAGCGGGGGGACCCGTTGGGGATACGCAGTATTTT.

The chain employs TRBV18 and TRBJ2-5, with a weak D call TRBD1 (6 bases). Germline CDR1 and CDR2: KGHSH and LQKENI. V was shortened by 0 bases and J by 5 bases, with 10 bases between the two germline ends. The CDR3 spans 14 residues. The CDR3 sequence is CASSPPPDRETQYF. The CDR3 DNA reads TGTGCCAGCTCACCACCCCCCGACAGGGAGACCCAGTACTTC.

J is TRBJ2-1 and V is TRBV6-5; D ambiguous. The V end was cut by 6 bases, the J end by 6 bases, with 12 bases between. The CDR3 totals 13 residues. Per the germline V gene, CDR1 is MNHEY and CDR2 is SVGAGI. The CDR3 nucleotides read TGTGCCAGCAGATTTGGGCAGAGCAATGAGCAGTTCTTC. This codes for CASRFGQSNEQFF.

The chain combines TRBV30 with TRBJ2-7; D possibly corresponds to TRBD1 (5 bases). CDR1 and CDR2 (germline): GTSNPN, SVGIG (reference sequence). Trimming stripped 3 bases from V and 2 bases from J, with 11 bases between. This CDR3 contains 13 residues. The CDR3 DNA sequence: TGTGCCTGGAGAAGAGACAGACCCTACGAGCAGTACTTC. It specifies CAWRRDRPYEQYF.

This clone was counted only a few times. The chain has TRBV7-6 and TRBJ1-1; 9 bases map to TRBD1. The CDR3 has 14 residues. The ends lost 4 bases at V and 3 bases at J; junction bases unmatched: 3. Germline-derived CDR1 and CDR2 are SGHVS and FNYEAQ. The CDR3 is CASSSGQGYTEAFF. CDR3 in DNA: TGTGCCAGCAGCTCGGGACAGGGCTACACTGAAGCTTTCTTT.

This clone was found a few times. This chain uses TRBV6-5 with TRBJ1-1, with 9 bases aligning to TRBD1. Germline values: CDR1 MNHEY, CDR2 SVGAGI. The V segment lost 4 bases and the J segment 4 bases; nucleotides outside the gene matches: 7. CDR3 size: 15 residues. In DNA form, the CDR3 reads TGTGCCAGCAGTTTTCAGACAGGGGGTCTCACTGAAGCTTTCTTT. Translation: CASSFQTGGLTEAFF.

The J gene is TRBJ2-3, the V gene TRBV11-2; 9 nucleotides align to TRBD2. Germline CDR1 and CDR2: SGHAT and FQNNGV. Losses at the gene ends were 5 bases for V and 5 bases for J; bases not matched to a gene: 8. The CDR3 spans 15 residues. The CDR3 DNA reads as TGTGCCAGCAGCCCCGCGGGGGGGCTGATAGATACGCAGTATTTT. Protein: CASSPAGGLIDTQYF.

Ten or more counts support this clone. The rearrangement joins TRBV6-5 to TRBJ2-1, with D possibly TRBD1 on 7 matching bases. The CDR3 length is 11 residues. V gave up 10 bases and J gave up 12 bases, with 16 bases separating them. Germline loops: CDR1 MNHEY, CDR2 SVGAGI. The CDR3 coding sequence is TGTGCCACCTCCCAGGGGGGAAGGCAGTTCTTC. This gives the protein CATSQGGRQFF.

The chain uses TRBV14 and TRBJ1-2; a weak D match, TRBD1 (5 bases). Germline CDR1 is SGHDN and CDR2 is FVKESK. This CDR3 region has 13 residues. Deletions cut 4 bases from V and 1 base from J, with 7 bases between. CDR3 DNA: TGTGCCAGCAGCCGGACACTTAACTATGGCTACACCTTC. It translates to CASSRTLNYGYTF. Filled out from reference TRBV14 and TRBJ1-2, the complete variable domain reads EAGVTQFPSHSVIEKGQTVTLRCDPISGHDNLYWYRRVMGKEIKFLLHFVKESKQDESGMPNNRFLAERTGGTYSTLKVQPAELEDSGVYFCASSRTLNYGYTFGSGTRLTVV.

This rearrangement joins TRBV25-1 to TRBJ2-1; TRBD1 might be the D (6 bases). The germline V gene has CDR1 MGHDK and CDR2 SYGVNS. Trimming removed 4 bases from V and 9 bases from J, with 16 bases in between. The CDR3 has 14 residues. The CDR3 coding sequence is TGTGCCAGCAGTGCCTGGACAGAAGGATGTGAGCAGTTCTTC. Amino acids: CASSAWTEGCEQFF. Full variable domain (missing parts from reference TRBV25-1 and TRBJ2-1): EADIYQTPRYLVIGTGKKITLECSQTMGHDKMYWYQQDPGMELHLIHYSYGVNSTEKGDLSSESTVSRIRTEHFPLTLESARPSHTSQYLCASSAWTEGCEQFFGPGTRLTVL.

The chain uses TRBV11-2 and TRBJ1-6; perhaps TRBD1 as D (5 bases). The germline V gene has CDR1 SGHAT and CDR2 FQNNGV. This CDR3 comprises 17 residues. The V end was cut by 7 bases, the J end by 4 bases, with 20 bases between. The CDR3 DNA reads TGTGCCAGCACCCAGCTGGGGGGGAAGGGATATAATTCACCCCTCCACTTT. Its protein product is CASTQLGGKGYNSPLHF. Together with reference TRBV11-2 and TRBJ1-6, the CDR3 gives the full variable domain: EAGVAQSPRYKIIEKRQSVAFWCNPISGHATLYWYQQILGQGPKLLIQFQNNGVVDDSQLPKDRFSAERLKGVDSTLKIQPAKLEDSAVYLCASTQLGGKGYNSPLHFGNGTRLTVT.

This clone has just a few counts. This chain connects TRBV4-3 to TRBJ1-1; D possibly corresponds to TRBD1 (6 bases). The CDR3 extends over 13 amino acids. The V end lost 1 base, the J end lost 11 bases, and 14 bases lay between the germline ends. CDR1 is LGHNA, CDR2 YSLEER, per germline. The CDR3 spells CASSQVGQFGAFF. CDR3 nucleotides: TGCGCCAGCAGCCAAGTAGGACAGTTCGGGGCTTTCTTT.

This clone came up a few times. The chain joins TRBV4-2 to TRBJ2-3; 15 nucleotides line up with TRBD2. The CDR3 covers 17 residues. Germline-derived CDR1 and CDR2 are LGHNA and YNFKEQ. Losses at the gene ends were 4 bases for V and 0 bases for J; bases not matched to a gene: 2. This CDR3 is CASSRTSGGASTDTQYF. CDR3 nucleotide sequence: TGTGCCAGCAGCCGGACTAGCGGGGGGGCTAGCACAGATACGCAGTATTTT.

The chain recombines TRBV2 with TRBJ2-7, with a possible D match to TRBD2 (7 bases). The CDR3 has 14 amino acids. V was shortened by 6 bases and J by 3 bases, with 15 bases between the two germline ends. Germline lookup yields CDR1 SNHLY and CDR2 FYNNEI. The CDR3 reads CASSDGGLSYEQYF. The CDR3 region has the DNA TGTGCCAGCAGCGACGGGGGGCTTAGCTACGAGCAGTACTTC.

This clone was seen more than once but under ten times. The sample has other DNA sequences that encode this CDR3 too. The genes are TRBV4-1 and TRBJ1-5; D call uncertain. CDR3 length equals 14 residues. CDR1 and CDR2 (germline): MGHRA, YSYEKL. Trimming stripped 1 base from V and 1 base from J, with 5 bases between. The DNA of the CDR3 is TGCGCCAGCAGCCAAGCGGGGAGCAATCAGCCCCAGCATTTT. As protein: CASSQAGSNQPQHF.

The CDR3 here is CASSIQGDQPQHF. The CDR3 nucleotides are TGTGCCAGCAGCATACAGGGTGATCAGCCCCAGCATTTT. This chain uses TRBV7-8 with TRBJ1-5; the D gene is possibly TRBD1 (6 bases). The length of the CDR3 is 13 residues. Per the germline V gene, CDR1 is SGHVS and CDR2 is FQNEAQ. Trimming took off 5 bases at V and 5 bases at J, with 10 bases between the two ends.

A single count supports this clone. The rearrangement uses TRBV21-1 and TRBJ1-1; the table assigns TRBD1, which was not confirmed against the DNA. TRBV21-1 is assigned pseudogene status. This CDR3 is built from 17 residues. CDR3 protein: CASSLRTGGLMNTEAFF. The CDR3 DNA is TGTGCCAGCAGCCTCCGGACAGGGGGCTTGATGAACACTGAAGCTTTCTTT.